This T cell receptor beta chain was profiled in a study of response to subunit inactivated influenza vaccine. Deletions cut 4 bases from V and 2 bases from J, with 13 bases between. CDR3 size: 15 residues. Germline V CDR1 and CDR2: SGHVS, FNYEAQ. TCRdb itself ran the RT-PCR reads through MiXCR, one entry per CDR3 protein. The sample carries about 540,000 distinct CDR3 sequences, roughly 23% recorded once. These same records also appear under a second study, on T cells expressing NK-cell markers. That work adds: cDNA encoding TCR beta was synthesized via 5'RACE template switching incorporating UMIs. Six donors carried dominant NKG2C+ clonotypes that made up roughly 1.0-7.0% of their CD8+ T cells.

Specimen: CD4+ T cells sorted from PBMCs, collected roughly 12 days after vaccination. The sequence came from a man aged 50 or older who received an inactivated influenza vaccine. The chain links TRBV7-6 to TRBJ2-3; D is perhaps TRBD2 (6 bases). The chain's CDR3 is CASSYGGSPTDTQYF. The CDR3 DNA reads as TGTGCCAGCAGCTATGGGGGGTCCCCCACAGATACGCAGTATTTT.